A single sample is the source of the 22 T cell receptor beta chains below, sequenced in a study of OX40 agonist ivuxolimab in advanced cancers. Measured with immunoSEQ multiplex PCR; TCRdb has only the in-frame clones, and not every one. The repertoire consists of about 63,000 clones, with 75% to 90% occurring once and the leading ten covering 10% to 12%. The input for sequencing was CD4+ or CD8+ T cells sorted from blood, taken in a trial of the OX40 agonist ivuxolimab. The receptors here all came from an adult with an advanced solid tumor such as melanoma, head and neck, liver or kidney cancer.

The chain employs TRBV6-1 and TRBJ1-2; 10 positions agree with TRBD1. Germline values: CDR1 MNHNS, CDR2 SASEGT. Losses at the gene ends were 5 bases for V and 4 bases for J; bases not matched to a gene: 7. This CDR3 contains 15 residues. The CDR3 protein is CASSRRDRGGYGYTF. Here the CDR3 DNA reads TGTGCCAGCAGTAGAAGGGACAGGGGAGGCTATGGCTACACCTTC.

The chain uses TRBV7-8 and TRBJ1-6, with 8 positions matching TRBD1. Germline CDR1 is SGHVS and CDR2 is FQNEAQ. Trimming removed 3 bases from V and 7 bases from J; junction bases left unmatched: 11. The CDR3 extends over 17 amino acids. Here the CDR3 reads CASSLNQGAIPNSPLHF. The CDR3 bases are TGTGCCAGCAGCTTGAACCAGGGGGCGATTCCCAATTCACCCCTCCACTTT.

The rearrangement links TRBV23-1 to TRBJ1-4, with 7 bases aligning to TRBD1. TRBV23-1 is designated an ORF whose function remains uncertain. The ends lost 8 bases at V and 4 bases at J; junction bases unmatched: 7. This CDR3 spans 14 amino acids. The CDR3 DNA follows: TGCGCCAGCCTCCACGGGACAGTTAATGAAAAACTGTTTTTT. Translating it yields CASLHGTVNEKLFF.

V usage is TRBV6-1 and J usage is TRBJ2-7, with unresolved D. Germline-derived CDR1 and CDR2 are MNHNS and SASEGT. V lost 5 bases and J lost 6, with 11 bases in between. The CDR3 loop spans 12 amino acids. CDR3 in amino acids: CASSNHPLEQYF. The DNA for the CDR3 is TGTGCCAGCAGTAACCATCCTCTCGAGCAGTACTTC.

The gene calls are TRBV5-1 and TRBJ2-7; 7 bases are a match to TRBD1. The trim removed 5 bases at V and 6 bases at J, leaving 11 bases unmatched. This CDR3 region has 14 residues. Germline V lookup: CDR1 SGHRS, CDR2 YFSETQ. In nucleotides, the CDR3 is TGCGCCAGCAGATCCGGGACAGCACAGTCCGAGCAGTACTTC. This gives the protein CASRSGTAQSEQYF.

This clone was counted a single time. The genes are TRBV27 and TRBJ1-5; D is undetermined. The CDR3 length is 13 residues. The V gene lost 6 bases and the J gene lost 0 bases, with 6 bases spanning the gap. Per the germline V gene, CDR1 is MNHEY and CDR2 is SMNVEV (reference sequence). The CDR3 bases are TGTGCCAGCAGGAAAAATAGCAATCAGCCCCAGCATTTT. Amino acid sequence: CASRKNSNQPQHF.

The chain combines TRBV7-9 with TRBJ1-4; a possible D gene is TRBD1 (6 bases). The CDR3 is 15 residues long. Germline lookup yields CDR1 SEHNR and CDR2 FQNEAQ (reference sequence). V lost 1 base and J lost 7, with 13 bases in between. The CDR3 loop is CASSLVNRETEKLFF. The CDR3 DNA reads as TGTGCCAGCAGCTTAGTTAACAGGGAAACTGAAAAACTGTTTTTT.

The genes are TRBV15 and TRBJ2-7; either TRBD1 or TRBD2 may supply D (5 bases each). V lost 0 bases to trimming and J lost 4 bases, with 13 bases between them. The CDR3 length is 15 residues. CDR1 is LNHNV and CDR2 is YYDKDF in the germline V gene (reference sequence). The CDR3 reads CATSREQDSIYEQYF. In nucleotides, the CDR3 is TGTGCCACCAGCAGAGAACAGGACTCAATTTACGAGCAGTACTTC. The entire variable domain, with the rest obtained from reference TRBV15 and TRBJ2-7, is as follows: DAMVIQNPRYQVTQFGKPVTLSCSQTLNHNVMYWYQQKSSQAPKLLFHYYDKDFNNEADTPDNFQSRRPNTSFCFLDIRSPGLGDTAMYLCATSREQDSIYEQYFGPGTRLTVT.

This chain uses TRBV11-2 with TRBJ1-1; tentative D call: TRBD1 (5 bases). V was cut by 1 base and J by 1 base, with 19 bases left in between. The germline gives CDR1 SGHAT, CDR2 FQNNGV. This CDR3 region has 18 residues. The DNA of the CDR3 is TGTGCCAGCAGCTTAGCCCTATTGAGTAGCGGGGGGAACACTGAAGCTTTCTTT. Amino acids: CASSLALLSSGGNTEAFF.

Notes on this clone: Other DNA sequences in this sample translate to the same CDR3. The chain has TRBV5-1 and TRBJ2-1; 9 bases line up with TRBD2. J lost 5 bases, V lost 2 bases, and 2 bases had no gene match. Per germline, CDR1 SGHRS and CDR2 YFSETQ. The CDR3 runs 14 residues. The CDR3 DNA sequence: TGCGCCAGCAGCTTTTTAGCGGGGGACAATGAGCAGTTCTTC. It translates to CASSFLAGDNEQFF.

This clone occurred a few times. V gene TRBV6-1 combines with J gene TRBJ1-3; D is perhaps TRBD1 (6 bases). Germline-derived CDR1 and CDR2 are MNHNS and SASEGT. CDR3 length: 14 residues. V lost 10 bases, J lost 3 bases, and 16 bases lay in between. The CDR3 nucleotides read TGTGCCACTTACAGGGAAATCGGTGGAAACACCATATATTTT. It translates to CATYREIGGNTIYF.

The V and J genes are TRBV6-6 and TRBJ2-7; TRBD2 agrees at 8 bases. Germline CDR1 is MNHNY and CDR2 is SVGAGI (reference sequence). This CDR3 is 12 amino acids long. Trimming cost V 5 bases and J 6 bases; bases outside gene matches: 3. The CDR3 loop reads CASSRGGVEQYF. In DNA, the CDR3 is TGTGCCAGCAGTCGGGGGGGGGTCGAGCAGTACTTC.

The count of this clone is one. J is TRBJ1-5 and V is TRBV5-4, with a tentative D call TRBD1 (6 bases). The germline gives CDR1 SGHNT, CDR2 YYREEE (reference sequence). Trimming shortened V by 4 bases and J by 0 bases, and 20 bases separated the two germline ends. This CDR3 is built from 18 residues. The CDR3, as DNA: TGTGCCAGCAGCCAAGATGACGGGGGCCCCCATAGCAATCAGCCCCAGCATTTT. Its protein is CASSQDDGGPHSNQPQHF.

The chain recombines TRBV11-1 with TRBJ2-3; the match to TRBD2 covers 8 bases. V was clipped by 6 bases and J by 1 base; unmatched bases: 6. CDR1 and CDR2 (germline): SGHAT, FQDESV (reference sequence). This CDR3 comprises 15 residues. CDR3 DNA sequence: TGTGCCAGCAGGTCGGGGGGGCGGGGCACAGATACGCAGTATTTT. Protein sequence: CASRSGGRGTDTQYF.

CDR3 sequence (DNA): TGCGCCAGCAGCCAAGGGGTTCGGAGGGGGGCGGACGAGCAGTACTTC. It encodes CASSQGVRRGADEQYF. This rearrangement joins TRBV5-1 to TRBJ2-7, with D possibly called TRBD1 or TRBD2 (6 bases each). The CDR3 has 16 amino acids. CDR1 and CDR2 from the germline V gene are SGHRS and YFSETQ. Trimming cost V 4 bases and J 5 bases, with 22 bases left between them.

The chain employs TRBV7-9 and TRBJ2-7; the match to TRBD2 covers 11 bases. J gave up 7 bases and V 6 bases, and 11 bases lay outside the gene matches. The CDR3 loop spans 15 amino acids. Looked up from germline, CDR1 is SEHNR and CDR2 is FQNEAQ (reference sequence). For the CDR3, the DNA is TGTGCCAGCAGAGCCGGGACTAGCGGCCAGGGAGAGCAGTACTTC. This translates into CASRAGTSGQGEQYF. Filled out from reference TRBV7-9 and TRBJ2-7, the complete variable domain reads DTGVSQNPRHKITKRGQNVTFRCDPISEHNRLYWYRQTLGQGPEFLTYFQNEAQLEKSRLLSDRFSAERPKGSFSTLEIQRTEQGDSAMYLCASRAGTSGQGEQYFGPGTRLTVT.

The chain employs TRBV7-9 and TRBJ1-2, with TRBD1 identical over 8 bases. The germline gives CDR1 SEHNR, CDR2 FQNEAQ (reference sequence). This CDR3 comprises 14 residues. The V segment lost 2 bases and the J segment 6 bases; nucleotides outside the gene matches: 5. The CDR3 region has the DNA TGTGCCAGCAGCTTACAGACAGGGGAGGATGGCTACACCTTC. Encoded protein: CASSLQTGEDGYTF.

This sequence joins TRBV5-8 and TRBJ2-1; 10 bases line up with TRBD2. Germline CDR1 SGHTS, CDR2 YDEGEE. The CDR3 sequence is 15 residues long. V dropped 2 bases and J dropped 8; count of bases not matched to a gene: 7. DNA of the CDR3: TGTGCCAGCAGCTTAGCGGGGGGGTCTTTCCATGAGCAGTTCTTC. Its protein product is CASSLAGGSFHEQFF. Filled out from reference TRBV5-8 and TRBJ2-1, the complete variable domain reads EAGVTQSPTHLIKTRGQQATLRCSPISGHTSVYWYQQALGLGLQFLLWYDEGEERNRGNFPPRFSGRQFPNYSSELNVNALELEDSALYLCASSLAGGSFHEQFFGPGTRLTVL.

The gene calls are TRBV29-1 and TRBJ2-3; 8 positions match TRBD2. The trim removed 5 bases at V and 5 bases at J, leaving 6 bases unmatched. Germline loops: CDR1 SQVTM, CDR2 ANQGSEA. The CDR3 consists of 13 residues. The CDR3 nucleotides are TGCAGCGTTCGAGCGGGAGTGGTAGATACGCAGTATTTT. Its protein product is CSVRAGVVDTQYF.

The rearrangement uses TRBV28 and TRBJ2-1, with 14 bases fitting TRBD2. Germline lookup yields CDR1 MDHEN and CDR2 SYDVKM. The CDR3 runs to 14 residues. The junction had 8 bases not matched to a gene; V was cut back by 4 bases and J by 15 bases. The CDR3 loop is CASSSGLAGGLGFF. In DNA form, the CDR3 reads TGTGCCAGCAGTTCCGGACTAGCGGGAGGCCTAGGGTTCTTC.

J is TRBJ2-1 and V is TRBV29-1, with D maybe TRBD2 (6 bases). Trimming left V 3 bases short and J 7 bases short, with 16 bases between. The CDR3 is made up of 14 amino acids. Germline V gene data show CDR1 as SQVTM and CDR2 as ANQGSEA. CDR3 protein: CSVDLQTSLNEQFF. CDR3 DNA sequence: TGCAGCGTTGACCTCCAAACTAGCCTTAATGAGCAGTTCTTC.

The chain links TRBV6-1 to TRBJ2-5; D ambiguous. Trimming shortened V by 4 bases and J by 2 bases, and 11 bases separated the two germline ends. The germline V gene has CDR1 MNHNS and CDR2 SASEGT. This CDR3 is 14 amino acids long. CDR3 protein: CASSGWNLQETQYF. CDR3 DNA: TGTGCCAGCAGTGGATGGAACCTTCAAGAGACCCAGTACTTC.